The rows below give T cell receptor beta chains drawn from one sample of a study of blood T cell repertoires in COVID-19. Sequencing was performed with immunoSEQ multiplex PCR; in TCRdb, only in-frame clones are kept and a portion is missing. The table includes 200,000 to 250,000 clones, under 85% detected once. The sample was PBMCs or T cells enriched from blood (not recorded which). These receptors originate from a man aged 55-75 years who had recovered from COVID-19. Both conserved end residues are part of each CDR3. D genes are given only for firm matches. Clone size appears in some rows only: once, few, many, or a class for an expanded clone.

>-|TRBJ1-5|TRBV19|TRBD1
TGTGCCAGTAGTCCTCGGGACAGGGGGACCGATCAGCCCCAGCATTTT
CASSPRDRGTDQPQHF
>-|TRBJ1-1|TRBV5-1|-
TGCGCCAGCAGCTTGGGCCAGGGAGGCACTGAAGCTTTCTTT
CASSLGQGGTEAFF
>-|TRBJ1-2|TRBV5-1|-
TGCGCCAGCAGCTTGGACAGGCCCGACTATGGCTACACCTTC
CASSLDRPDYGYTF
>-|TRBJ1-3|TRBV19|-
TGTGCCAGTAATGCCGGAGGAGAAAACACCATATATTTT
CASNAGGENTIYF
>-|TRBJ2-7|TRBV6-5|TRBD2
TGTGCCAGCAGTTACTCTATCAGCGGGGCTACCTACGAGCAGTACTTC
CASSYSISGATYEQYF
>once|TRBJ2-3|TRBV11-2|TRBD2
TGTGCCAGCAGCTACAGGACTAGCGGCACAGATACGCAGTATTTT
CASSYRTSGTDTQYF
>few|TRBJ1-6|TRBV10-3|-
TGTGCCATCAGTGAATCCGACAGTATTAATTCACCCCTCCACTTT
CAISESDSINSPLHF
>few|TRBJ2-1|TRBV29-1|TRBD2
TGCAGCGTTGTATTAATAGCGGGGGGTGAGCAGTTCTTC
CSVVLIAGGEQFF
>few|TRBJ2-5|TRBV7-2|-
TGTGCCAGCAGCTTTTCCCCCCTCGGTAAAAGAGGGACCCAGTACTTC
CASSFSPLGKRGTQYF
>-|TRBJ2-7|TRBV5-1|TRBD1
TGCGCCAGCAAAAAACTACAGGGGTCTTCCTACGAGCAGTACTTC
CASKKLQGSSYEQYF
>-|TRBJ1-2|TRBV10-3|-
TGTGCCATCAGTGACGGGGGGGAAGGGATCTATGGCTACACCTTC
CAISDGGEGIYGYTF
>-|TRBJ2-1|TRBV2|-
TGTGCCAGCCGCGCCACAGGGGGGGTTGTGAATGAGCAGTTCTTC
CASRATGGVVNEQFF
>once|TRBJ1-5|TRBV7-9|-
TGTGCCAGCAGCTTTAACTTCGACTCCCAGCCCCAGCATTTT
CASSFNFDSQPQHF
>-|TRBJ1-2|TRBV19|-
TGTGCCAGTAGTATAAACAGTAACTATGGCTACACCTTC
CASSINSNYGYTF
>-|TRBJ1-5|TRBV7-9|-
TGTGCCAGCAGTTACACTAATAGCAATCAGCCCCAGCATTTT
CASSYTNSNQPQHF
>-|TRBJ2-5|TRBV23-1|-
TGCGCCAGCAGTCCCCCGATTGGCGAGACCCAGTACTTC
CASSPPIGETQYF
>-|TRBJ1-6|TRBV9|-
TGTGCCAGCAGCGTAGACCCTAGGCATAATTCACCCCTCCACTTT
CASSVDPRHNSPLHF
>-|TRBJ1-3|TRBV3-1/TRBV3-2|TRBD1
TGTGCCAGCAGCGCCCGACAGGGGAACTCTGGAAACACCATATATTTT
CASSARQGNSGNTIYF
>-|TRBJ1-2|TRBV7-3|-
TGTGCCAGCAGCTTGGCAGGGGACCCAAACTATGGCTACACCTTC
CASSLAGDPNYGYTF
>-|TRBJ1-2|TRBV4-3|-
TGCGCCAGCAGCCAAACAATGGGGGCTTTCGTGGGCTACACCTTC
CASSQTMGAFVGYTF
>-|TRBJ1-6|TRBV2|TRBD1
TGTGCCAGCAATCCGGGACAGAATTCACCCCTCCACTTT
CASNPGQNSPLHF
>-|TRBJ1-3|TRBV30|-
TGTGCCTGGAGCCGAGACAAGGCTGGAAACACCATATATTTT
CAWSRDKAGNTIYF
>-|TRBJ2-3|TRBV5-6|-
TGTGCCAGCAGCTTGGGCTCTTTGGTCACGGGCACAGATACGCAGTATTTT
CASSLGSLVTGTDTQYF
>-|TRBJ2-3|TRBV10-3|TRBD2
TGTGCCATCAGTGTTAGCGGGGGGGCCGCAGATACGCAGTATTTT
CAISVSGGAADTQYF
>-|TRBJ2-2|TRBV3-1/TRBV3-2|TRBD2
TGTGCCAGCAGTAGGACTAGCGGGGGCTCGAACACCGGGGAGCTGTTTTTT
CASSRTSGGSNTGELFF
>-|TRBJ2-3|TRBV19|TRBD1
TGTGCCAGTAGTTTAGGGATCGGGACAGGGCGAGCAGATACGCAGTATTTT
CASSLGIGTGRADTQYF
>-|TRBJ1-2|TRBV30|TRBD1
TGTGCCTGGAGTGAAAACAGGGGGGAGGGTGGCTACACCTTC
CAWSENRGEGGYTF
>-|TRBJ2-7|TRBV11-2|-
TGTGCCAGCAGCCCATCTATTACGGGGGACGAGCAGTACTTC
CASSPSITGDEQYF
>-|TRBJ1-1|TRBV19|-
TGTGCCAGTAGTCTTTGGGGGGAGGGGACTGAAGCTTTCTTT
CASSLWGEGTEAFF
>-|TRBJ2-1|TRBV11-2|TRBD2
TGTGCCAGCAGCTTAACGGGACTAGCGGGGGAGGAAGATGAGCAGTTCTTC
CASSLTGLAGEEDEQFF
>-|TRBJ1-1|TRBV5-1|TRBD1
TGCGCCAGCAGCTTGTCAGGGGGCGCGAACACTGAAGCTTTCTTT
CASSLSGGANTEAFF
>-|TRBJ2-3|TRBV12-5|TRBD1
TGTGCTAGTGGCCCGACAGGGAAGGACACAGATACGCAGTATTTT
CASGPTGKDTDTQYF
>-|TRBJ2-5|TRBV7-6|-
TGTGCCAGCAGCTTAGCGCAGGGGCGGTTAGAGACCCAGTACTTC
CASSLAQGRLETQYF
>-|TRBJ2-5|TRBV7-8|-
TGTGCCAGCAGCAAGGCAGCACAGGGCCAAGAGACCCAGTACTTC
CASSKAAQGQETQYF
>-|TRBJ2-7|TRBV6-2/TRBV6-3|TRBD2
TGTGCCAGCAGCCCTCGGCGGGGGGCCTACGAGCAGTACTTC
CASSPRRGAYEQYF
>-|TRBJ2-2|TRBV2|-
TGTGCCAGCTTACAAACGAACACCGGGGAGCTGTTTTTT
CASLQTNTGELFF
>-|TRBJ1-4|TRBV5-1|-
TGCGCCAGCAGCCCGGACAGTCGTAATGAAAAACTGTTTTTT
CASSPDSRNEKLFF
>-|TRBJ2-1|TRBV7-2|TRBD1
TGTGCCAGCAGCCCACAGGGGGGAGACAATGAGCAGTTCTTC
CASSPQGGDNEQFF
>-|TRBJ2-7|TRBV5-1|TRBD2
TGCGCCAGCAGCGTTAGCGGGGGGGGATACTACGAGCAGTACTTC
CASSVSGGGYYEQYF
>-|TRBJ1-2|TRBV11-3|-
TGTGCCAGCAGCTTAGATCAGGACAGTGGAGGCTACACCTTC
CASSLDQDSGGYTF
>-|TRBJ1-2|TRBV27|TRBD1
TGTGCCAGCCGAGAGACAGGGGGCCAAGGCTACACCTTC
CASRETGGQGYTF
>-|TRBJ2-1|TRBV3-1/TRBV3-2|-
TGTGCCAGCAGCCAAGAACTCAGGGGGGCCCATGAGCAGTTCTTC
CASSQELRGAHEQFF
>-|TRBJ2-3|TRBV5-1|-
TGCGCCAGCAGCTTGGACAGCCTTACCACAGATACGCAGTATTTT
CASSLDSLTTDTQYF
>once|TRBJ2-3|TRBV7-9|TRBD1
TGTGCCAGCAGCTCTCGACAGGGCGGCACAGATACGCAGTATTTT
CASSSRQGGTDTQYF
>-|TRBJ2-7|TRBV18|TRBD1
TGTGCCAGCTCCCCCGGGACAGGGGTGCTGGGTGAGCAGTACTTC
CASSPGTGVLGEQYF
>-|TRBJ2-5|TRBV9|TRBD2
TGTGCCAGCAGCGTAAACCCGGGGGGCCAAGAGACCCAGTACTTC
CASSVNPGGQETQYF
>-|TRBJ2-3|TRBV6-5|TRBD2
TGTGCCAGCAGTATAGCGGGGGGCACAGATACGCAGTATTTT
CASSIAGGTDTQYF
>-|TRBJ2-3|TRBV29-1|-
TGCAGCGTTGTTTGGGCAGAGAGGGGCACAGATACGCAGTATTTT
CSVVWAERGTDTQYF
>-|TRBJ1-1|TRBV7-9|-
TGTGCCAGCAGCTTAGAGGTAGGAGTGAACACTGAAGCTTTCTTT
CASSLEVGVNTEAFF
>-|TRBJ2-5|TRBV5-1|TRBD2
TGCGCCAGCAGCTTGGCCAGCGGGGTCCAAGAGACCCAGTACTTC
CASSLASGVQETQYF
>-|TRBJ1-3|TRBV29-1|-
TGCAGCGTTGGGAGCGCCGGGAGCTCTGGAAACACCATATATTTT
CSVGSAGSSGNTIYF
>-|TRBJ1-1|TRBV14|TRBD1
TGTGCCAGCAGCCAAGACCGGACAGGGGTTGGGACTGAAGCTTTCTTT
CASSQDRTGVGTEAFF
>-|TRBJ1-1|TRBV7-8|-
TGTGCCAGCAGCCCGGGACTGGGGAACACTGAAGCTTTCTTT
CASSPGLGNTEAFF
>-|TRBJ2-5|TRBV3-1/TRBV3-2|-
TGTGCCAGCAGCCAAGGAGGGCCGTGGGAGACCCAGTACTTC
CASSQGGPWETQYF
>-|TRBJ1-2|TRBV6-5|-
TGTGCCAGCAGTTCCTACTATGGCTACACCTTC
CASSSYYGYTF
>-|TRBJ1-2|TRBV4-3|-
TGCGCCAGCAGTGCCAGTCCAGGATCAAACTATGGCTACACCTTC
CASSASPGSNYGYTF
>-|TRBJ2-1|TRBV19|-
TGTGCCAGTAGTATCGCTACCGAGCAGTTCTTC
CASSIATEQFF
>-|TRBJ2-7|TRBV27|-
TGTGCCAGCAGCCTTCGGAGGGGGGGCTACGAGCAGTACTTC
CASSLRRGGYEQYF
>-|TRBJ1-1|TRBV29-1|TRBD1
TGCAGCGCCGGACAGGGCCCCACTGAAGCTTTCTTT
CSAGQGPTEAFF